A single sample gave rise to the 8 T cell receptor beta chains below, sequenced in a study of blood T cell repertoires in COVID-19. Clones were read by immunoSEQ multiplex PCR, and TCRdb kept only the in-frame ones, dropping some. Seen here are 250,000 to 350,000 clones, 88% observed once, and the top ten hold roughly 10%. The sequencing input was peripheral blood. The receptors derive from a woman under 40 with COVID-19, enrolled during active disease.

The CDR3 loop is CASSLEVSGSGETQYF. The CDR3 nucleotides are TGCGCCAGCAGCTTGGAGGTTAGCGGGAGCGGAGAGACCCAGTACTTC. The chain couples TRBV5-1 to TRBJ2-5; 9 bases are a match to TRBD2. From germline, CDR1 is SGHRS and CDR2 YFSETQ. V lost 0 bases to trimming and J lost 4 bases; unmatched junction nucleotides: 7. The CDR3 is 16 amino acids.

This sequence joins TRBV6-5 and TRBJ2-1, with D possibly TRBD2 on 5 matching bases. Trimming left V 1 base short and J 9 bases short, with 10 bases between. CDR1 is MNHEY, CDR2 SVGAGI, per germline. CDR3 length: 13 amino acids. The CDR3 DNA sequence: TGTGCCAGCAGTTACTTGGGAGACCCTGAGCAGTTCTTC. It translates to CASSYLGDPEQFF.

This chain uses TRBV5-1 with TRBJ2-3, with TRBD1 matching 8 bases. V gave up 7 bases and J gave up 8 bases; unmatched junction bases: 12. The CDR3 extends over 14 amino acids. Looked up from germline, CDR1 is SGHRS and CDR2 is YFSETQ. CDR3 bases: TGCGCCAGCGGAGGACAGGGCCACTTGAGTACGCAGTATTTT. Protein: CASGGQGHLSTQYF.

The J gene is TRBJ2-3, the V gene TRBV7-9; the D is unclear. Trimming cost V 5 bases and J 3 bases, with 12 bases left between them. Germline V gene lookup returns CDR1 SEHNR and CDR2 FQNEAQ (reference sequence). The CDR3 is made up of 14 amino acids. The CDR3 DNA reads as TGTGCCAGCAGCCCCCGGGTTGTGACAGATACGCAGTATTTT. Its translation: CASSPRVVTDTQYF.

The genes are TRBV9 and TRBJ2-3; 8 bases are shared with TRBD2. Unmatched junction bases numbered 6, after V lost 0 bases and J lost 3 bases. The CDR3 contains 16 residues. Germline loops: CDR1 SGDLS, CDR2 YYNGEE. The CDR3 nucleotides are TGTGCCAGCAGCGTAGGCGGGAGCGGGAGTACAGATACGCAGTATTTT. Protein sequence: CASSVGGSGSTDTQYF.

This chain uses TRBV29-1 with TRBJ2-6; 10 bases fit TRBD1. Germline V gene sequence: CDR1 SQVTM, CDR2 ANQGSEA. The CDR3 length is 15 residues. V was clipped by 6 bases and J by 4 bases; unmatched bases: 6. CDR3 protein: CSVRDRGGGANVLTF. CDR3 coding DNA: TGCAGCGTACGGGACAGGGGTGGCGGGGCCAACGTCCTGACTTTC.

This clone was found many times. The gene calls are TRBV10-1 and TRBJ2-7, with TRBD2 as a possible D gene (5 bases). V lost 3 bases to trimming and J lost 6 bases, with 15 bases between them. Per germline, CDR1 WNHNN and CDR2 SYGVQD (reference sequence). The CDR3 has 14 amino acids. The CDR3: CASSEGLSTGEQYF. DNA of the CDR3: TGCGCCAGCAGTGAAGGACTCTCAACGGGCGAGCAGTACTTC.

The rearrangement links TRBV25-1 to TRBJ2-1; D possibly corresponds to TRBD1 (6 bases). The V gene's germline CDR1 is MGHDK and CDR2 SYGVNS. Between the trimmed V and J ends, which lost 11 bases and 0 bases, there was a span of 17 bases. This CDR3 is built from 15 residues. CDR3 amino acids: CASGAMVYSYNEQFF. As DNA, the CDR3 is TGTGCCTCAGGGGCAATGGTGTACTCCTACAATGAGCAGTTCTTC.